The rows below give T cell receptor beta chains drawn from one sample of a study of T-cell reconstitution after alpha-beta-depleted transplantation in children. TCRdb re-derived calls from the PCR reads in MiXCR, one entry per CDR3 protein. The profile shows about 410,000 distinct CDR3 sequences, about a fifth of them singletons. Material: PBMCs from the stem cell graft donor, obtained from the stem cell graft. These receptors came from a human donor who donated a stem cell graft to a child with acute myeloid leukemia. Both conserved end residues are part of each CDR3. A D gene is named only where the DNA matches it firmly. Rows give clone size only sometimes, using once, few, many, or a class for an expanded clone.

J gene	V gene	clone size	D gene	CDR3 protein	CDR3 DNA
TRBJ2-7	TRBV20-1	-	TRBD2	CSASRASGAAEQYF	TGCAGTGCTAGTCGGGCTAGCGGGGCCGCCGAGCAGTACTTC
TRBJ2-1	TRBV7-3	-	TRBD2	CASSFGGLADNEQFF	TGTGCCAGCAGCTTTGGTGGACTAGCGGACAATGAGCAGTTCTTC
TRBJ2-1	TRBV6-1	-	-	CASLFPDKNNEQFF	TGTGCCAGCCTCTTCCCAGACAAGAACAATGAGCAGTTCTTC
TRBJ2-1	TRBV28	-	TRBD2	CASSLSASGSDRENEQFF	TGTGCCAGCAGTTTATCGGCTAGCGGGAGTGATCGAGAAAATGAGCAGTTCTTC
TRBJ2-2	TRBV12-3/TRBV12-4	-	-	CASSPPSGDPSNTGELFF	TGTGCCAGCAGCCCACCCTCCGGGGACCCCTCGAACACCGGGGAGCTGTTTTTT
TRBJ2-1	TRBV5-6	few	TRBD2	CASSALAGGNNEQFF	TGTGCCAGCAGCGCGCTAGCGGGAGGGAACAATGAGCAGTTCTTC
TRBJ2-6	TRBV28	-	TRBD1	CASNPDRPIAGANVLTF	TGTGCCAGCAACCCGGACAGGCCAATAGCTGGGGCCAACGTCCTGACTTTC
TRBJ1-1	TRBV29-1	-	-	CSVAVSRSNTEAFF	TGCAGCGTTGCGGTCAGCCGATCGAACACTGAAGCTTTCTTT
TRBJ1-2	TRBV6-5	-	-	CASSYSMEFRTLNYGYTF	TGTGCCAGCAGTTACTCGATGGAGTTCAGAACTTTAAACTATGGCTACACCTTC
TRBJ2-6	TRBV5-1	-	-	CASSLGGQTSSGANVLTF	TGCGCCAGCAGCTTGGGAGGACAGACCTCCTCTGGGGCCAACGTCCTGACTTTC
TRBJ2-7	TRBV29-1	few	TRBD1	CSGTQGTASYEQYF	TGCAGCGGCACACAGGGGACAGCATCCTACGAGCAGTACTTC
TRBJ2-2	TRBV28	-	-	CASSLHFRRGNTGELFF	TGTGCCAGCAGTCTTCACTTCCGGCGTGGGAACACCGGGGAGCTGTTTTTT
TRBJ2-1	TRBV4-1	many	TRBD2	CASSDGLAGANEQFF	TGCGCCAGCAGCGACGGACTAGCGGGAGCGAATGAGCAGTTCTTC
TRBJ2-7	TRBV29-1	many	TRBD1	CSVSGQGGPYEQYF	TGCAGCGTCTCCGGACAGGGGGGCCCCTACGAGCAGTACTTC
TRBJ2-1	TRBV24-1	-	TRBD2	CATSDWGSGGLSSYNEQFF	TGTGCCACCAGTGATTGGGGGAGCGGGGGGCTTAGCTCCTACAATGAGCAGTTCTTC
TRBJ2-1	TRBV24-1	few	-	CATSDPSRDNEQFF	TGTGCCACCAGTGACCCATCTCGGGACAATGAGCAGTTCTTC
TRBJ2-5	TRBV20-1	many	-	CSARGGGKETQYF	TGCAGTGCTAGGGGGGGTGGGAAAGAGACCCAGTACTTC
TRBJ2-3	TRBV29-1	few	-	CSVRDHTDTQYF	TGCAGCGTCCGGGACCACACAGATACGCAGTATTTT
TRBJ2-7	TRBV7-2	-	TRBD1	CASSSRQGSYEQYF	TGTGCCAGCAGCTCCCGACAGGGCTCCTACGAGCAGTACTTC
TRBJ1-2	TRBV25-1	few	-	CASSEYRGANGYTF	TGTGCCAGCAGTGAATATAGGGGGGCGAATGGCTACACCTTC
TRBJ2-7	TRBV10-3	many	-	CAIRGGHEQYF	TGTGCCATCAGGGGTGGACACGAGCAGTACTTC
TRBJ2-3	TRBV12-3/TRBV12-4	-	TRBD2	CASSLAPGLAGGLSTDTQYF	TGTGCCAGCAGTTTGGCCCCGGGACTAGCGGGAGGGTTGAGCACAGATACGCAGTATTTT
TRBJ2-7	TRBV10-3	-	TRBD2	CAISGGTSGSYEQYF	TGTGCCATCAGTGGTGGGACTAGCGGGAGTTACGAGCAGTACTTC
TRBJ2-7	TRBV5-1	-	-	CASSPEATYEQYF	TGCGCCAGCAGCCCGGAGGCAACCTACGAGCAGTACTTC
TRBJ1-3	TRBV28	-	-	CASSLVGRMGSLNTIYF	TGTGCCAGCAGTTTGGTGGGCAGGATGGGTTCCCTAAACACCATATATTTT
TRBJ2-7	TRBV20-1	-	-	CSARFGDSYEQYF	TGCAGTGCTAGATTCGGGGACTCCTACGAGCAGTACTTC
TRBJ2-5	TRBV12-3/TRBV12-4	-	-	CASSLVAGTPTETQYF	TGTGCCAGCAGTTTAGTGGCTGGGACACCGACGGAGACCCAGTACTTC
TRBJ2-7	TRBV10-3	many	TRBD1	CAISGDRGEQYF	TGTGCCATCAGTGGCGACAGGGGCGAGCAGTACTTC
TRBJ2-7	TRBV4-1	-	-	CASSQDLVEQYF	TGCGCCAGCAGCCAAGATTTAGTAGAGCAGTACTTC
TRBJ2-3	TRBV7-3	-	-	CASSLSGFATQYF	TGTGCCAGCAGCTTAAGTGGTTTTGCTACGCAGTATTTT
TRBJ2-1	TRBV20-1	few	TRBD2	CSARDGTSGRGGYNEQFF	TGCAGTGCTAGAGACGGGACTAGCGGGAGGGGGGGCTACAATGAGCAGTTCTTC
TRBJ1-5	TRBV20-1	few	-	CSASRGLGQPQHF	TGCAGTGCTAGTAGAGGGTTAGGTCAGCCCCAGCATTTT
TRBJ1-1	TRBV4-1	-	-	CASSLRTISQPVNTEAFF	TGCGCCAGCAGCCTGCGGACGATATCACAGCCTGTGAACACTGAAGCTTTCTTT
TRBJ2-1	TRBV27	few	TRBD2	CASSPPTSGSWNEQFF	TGTGCCAGCAGTCCACCTACTAGCGGGAGTTGGAATGAGCAGTTCTTC
TRBJ2-1	TRBV4-3	few	-	CASSQGLDNNEQFF	TGCGCCAGCAGCCAGGGACTGGACAACAATGAGCAGTTCTTC
TRBJ2-6	TRBV12-3/TRBV12-4	many	TRBD1	CASSDRDSGANVLTF	TGTGCCAGCAGTGACAGGGATAGTGGGGCCAACGTCCTGACTTTC
TRBJ2-7	TRBV20-1	many	-	CSARDVLSPASKSSYEQYF	TGCAGTGCTAGAGATGTTCTAAGTCCGGCTAGCAAAAGCTCCTACGAGCAGTACTTC
TRBJ2-5	TRBV7-9	-	-	CASSLRTNQETQYF	TGTGCCAGCAGCCTTCGGACAAATCAAGAGACCCAGTACTTC
TRBJ2-2	TRBV19	many	-	CASNAGSTGELFF	TGTGCCAGTAACGCCGGAAGCACCGGGGAGCTGTTTTTT
TRBJ2-7	TRBV27	few	TRBD2	CASSPIAGVGYEQYF	TGTGCCAGCAGTCCCATAGCGGGAGTGGGGTACGAGCAGTACTTC